Listed here are 20 T cell receptor beta chains from one sample, sequenced in a study of cytomegalovirus exposure and HLA in healthy donors. The PCR ran on 60 Vbeta and 13 Jbeta primers. The table came from immunoSEQ multiplex PCR; TCRdb's copy has only in-frame clones and leaves some out. Seen in this sample are 35,000 to 45,000 clones; the ten most common clones hold 2.5% to 3.5%. Sequencing was done on a sample of PBMCs. The receptors derive from a woman aged 25 to 39 in good health and CMV-seropositive.

This chain joins TRBV28 and TRBJ2-7, with a weak D call TRBD1 (5 bases). CDR1 and CDR2 from the germline V gene are MDHEN and SYDVKM. V lost 2 bases, J lost 0 bases, and 14 bases lay in between. The length of the CDR3 is 16 residues. CDR3 sequence: CASSLIDRTSSYEQYF. In DNA, the CDR3 is TGTGCCAGCAGTTTAATAGACAGAACCTCCTCCTACGAGCAGTACTTC.

The chain links TRBV30 to TRBJ1-5; 11 nucleotides agree with TRBD1. CDR1 is GTSNPN, CDR2 SVGIG, per germline (reference sequence). The V gene end was trimmed by 5 bases and the J gene end by 6 bases; junction bases not matched to a gene: 15. CDR3 length: 17 amino acids. CDR3: CAWGPIDSGTGGQPQHF. The DNA of the CDR3 is TGTGCCTGGGGCCCGATAGACTCCGGGACAGGGGGTCAGCCCCAGCATTTT.

DNA of the CDR3: TGTGCCAGCAGCTTAATTGGGCCATACACTGAAGCTTTCTTT. Its translation is CASSLIGPYTEAFF. The chain has TRBV7-9 and TRBJ1-1; D gene ambiguous. CDR1 SEHNR and CDR2 FQNEAQ come from the germline V gene (reference sequence). V lost 2 bases, J lost 3 bases, and 10 bases lay in between. The length of the CDR3 is 14 residues.

Note on this clone: The junction departs from germline at one end; a sequencing error may be responsible. The chain joins TRBV7-7 to TRBJ2-2, with unresolved D. The germline V gene has CDR1 SSHAT and CDR2 FNYEAQ (reference sequence). The length of the CDR3 is 13 residues. As DNA, the CDR3 is TGTGCTAGCAGCAGGAGCGTCGCCGGGGAGCTGTTTTTT. Translating it yields CASSRSVAGELFF.

The J gene is TRBJ2-1, the V gene TRBV7-6, with 7 positions matching TRBD2. The junction had 8 bases not matched to a gene; V was cut back by 4 bases and J by 5 bases. The CDR3 contains 15 residues. Germline V gene sequence: CDR1 SGHVS, CDR2 FNYEAQ. The CDR3 bases are TGTGCCAGCAGCTACCTAACTAGCGCCAACAATGAGCAGTTCTTC. As protein: CASSYLTSANNEQFF.

V is TRBV5-1 and J is TRBJ1-3; 7 positions match TRBD1. The CDR3 loop spans 14 amino acids. With 0 bases clipped from V and 3 bases from J, the junction kept 0 bases outside the gene matches. From germline, CDR1 is SGHRS and CDR2 YFSETQ. The CDR3 DNA follows: TGCGCCAGCAGCTTGGGACAGGGTGGAAACACCATATATTTT. It yields the protein CASSLGQGGNTIYF.

As to this clone: At one boundary the junction diverges from the germline segment, which might be a read error. This same CDR3 is encoded by further DNA sequences in the sample. The chain combines TRBV14 with TRBJ2-1; 9 bases are shared with TRBD2. CDR3 length: 18 amino acids. The V gene's germline CDR1 is SGHDN and CDR2 FVKESK. The CDR3 spells CASSQDLAGVGFDNEQFF. The CDR3 DNA reads TGCGCCAGCAGCCAAGACTTAGCGGGGGTTGGGTTCGACAATGAGCAGTTCTTC.

The chain uses TRBV28 and TRBJ2-7, with 10 nucleotides matching TRBD1. Germline V gene lookup returns CDR1 MDHEN and CDR2 SYDVKM. The CDR3 consists of 13 residues. V lost 6 bases to trimming and J lost 5 bases; unmatched junction nucleotides: 4. The CDR3 sequence is CASRTGQGDEQYF. In DNA, the CDR3 is TGTGCCAGCAGAACCGGACAGGGGGACGAGCAGTACTTC.

The J gene is TRBJ2-1, the V gene TRBV30, with 8 bases matching TRBD2. The CDR3 length is 15 residues. The J segment lost 9 bases and the V segment lost 3 bases, leaving 13 bases of the junction unmatched. Germline V gene data show CDR1 as GTSNPN and CDR2 as SVGIG (reference sequence). Written as DNA, the CDR3 is TGTGCCTGGAGCCGACCCCGGGGGGGCCAGGGTGAGCAGTTCTTC. Protein: CAWSRPRGGQGEQFF.

The chain joins TRBV5-6 to TRBJ2-7, with 7 bases lining up with TRBD1. Trimming cost V 5 bases and J 2 bases; bases outside gene matches: 7. CDR3 length: 14 residues. Germline V gene lookup returns CDR1 SGHDT and CDR2 YYEEEE. CDR3 protein: CASSSGTETYEQYF. The CDR3 DNA reads TGTGCCAGCAGTTCCGGGACAGAGACCTACGAGCAGTACTTC.

This chain joins TRBV19 and TRBJ2-5; TRBD2 matches 8 bases. This CDR3 has 17 residues. V was pared by 3 bases and J by 4 bases, with 13 bases of the junction left unmatched. The V gene's germline CDR1 is LNHDA and CDR2 SQIVND (reference sequence). The CDR3 here is CASSIWGRGGRGETQYF. Written as DNA, the CDR3 is TGTGCCAGTAGTATCTGGGGACGGGGGGGCCGCGGAGAGACCCAGTACTTC.

The CDR3 bases are TGTGCCAGCCTCGTCGGGGGGTACGGCACAGATACGCAGTATTTT. Translated: CASLVGGYGTDTQYF. V is TRBV6-1 and J is TRBJ2-3; 7 bases map to TRBD2. V lost 8 bases and J lost 1; bases outside the gene matches: 9. Germline V gives CDR1 MNHNS, CDR2 SASEGT. This CDR3 contains 15 residues.

The chain combines TRBV5-4 with TRBJ1-1, with 9 bases identical to TRBD1. With 0 bases clipped from V and 0 bases from J, the junction kept 6 bases outside the gene matches. The germline gives CDR1 SGHNT, CDR2 YYREEE (reference sequence). CDR3 length: 17 residues. The CDR3 here is CASSLAGQGLMNTEAFF. Written as DNA, the CDR3 is TGTGCCAGCAGCTTGGCAGGACAGGGGTTGATGAACACTGAAGCTTTCTTT.

V gene TRBV19 combines with J gene TRBJ1-2, with a possible D match to TRBD1 (5 bases). The V end lost 5 bases, the J end lost 6 bases, and 19 bases lay between the germline ends. Germline values: CDR1 LNHDA, CDR2 SQIVND (reference sequence). The CDR3 is 15 amino acids. CDR3 DNA: TGTGCCAGTAGTCGAAGCGGGGCAGTTTTGCATGGCTACACCTTC. This codes for CASSRSGAVLHGYTF.

V usage is TRBV5-6 and J usage is TRBJ2-7; 11 nucleotides align to TRBD1. The ends lost 4 bases at V and 2 bases at J; junction bases unmatched: 11. In germline, CDR1 is SGHDT, CDR2 YYEEEE. CDR3 size: 17 residues. The CDR3 protein is CASSEDRGRFGAYEQYF. Here the CDR3 DNA reads TGTGCCAGCAGCGAGGACAGGGGGCGCTTCGGGGCCTACGAGCAGTACTTC.

The chain recombines TRBV11-2 with TRBJ1-2; D is ambiguous. Looked up from germline, CDR1 is SGHAT and CDR2 is FQNNGV. The V and J ends lost 4 bases and 2 bases respectively, with 14 bases between them. The CDR3 has 15 residues. The CDR3 region is CASSSLWRGNYGYTF. CDR3 coding DNA: TGTGCCAGCAGCTCGCTGTGGAGAGGCAACTATGGCTACACCTTC.

The chain employs TRBV7-9 and TRBJ1-2, with a tentative D call TRBD1 (6 bases). V lost 1 base and J lost 7, with 10 bases in between. The CDR3 spans 13 residues. Per the germline V gene, CDR1 is SEHNR and CDR2 is FQNEAQ (reference sequence). In DNA form, the CDR3 reads TGTGCCAGCAGCTTAGACAGGGTACTTGGCTACACCTTC. Translating it yields CASSLDRVLGYTF.

Concerning this clone itself: A read error may account for a junction end that differs from germline. The same CDR3 arises from other DNA sequences in this sample as well. The V call is TRBV14, the J call TRBJ1-5, with a possible D match to TRBD1 (5 bases). The CDR3 is 15 amino acids. Germline values: CDR1 SGHDN, CDR2 FVKESK. The CDR3 sequence: CASSQEGRADQPQHF. In DNA, the CDR3 is TGCGCCAGCAGCCAAGAGGGGAGGGCCGATCAGCCCCAGCATTTT. Together with reference TRBV14 and TRBJ1-5, the CDR3 gives the full variable domain: EAGVTQFPSHSVIEKGQTVTLRCDPISGHDNLYWYRRVMGKEIKFLLHFVKESKQDESGMPNNRFLAERTGGTYSTLKVQPAELEDSGVYFCASSQEGRADQPQHFGDGTRLSIL.

This chain connects TRBV4-1 to TRBJ2-6; D is possibly TRBD2 (6 bases). The V end was cut by 3 bases, the J end by 1 base, with 13 bases between. Germline values: CDR1 MGHRA, CDR2 YSYEKL. The length of the CDR3 is 17 residues. The DNA for the CDR3 is TGCGCCAGCAGCCACTTTCCCCGGGGGTCTGGGGCCAACGTCCTGACTTTC. It yields the protein CASSHFPRGSGANVLTF.

V is TRBV28 and J is TRBJ1-3; D remains unclear. Germline CDR1 MDHEN, CDR2 SYDVKM. Trimming left V 7 bases short and J 0 bases short, with 13 bases between. The length of the CDR3 is 15 residues. The CDR3 loop reads CASTGAVSSGNTIYF. The CDR3 DNA reads as TGTGCCAGCACCGGCGCGGTGAGCTCTGGAAACACCATATATTTT.